This T cell receptor (beta chain) was obtained from a study of response to subunit inactivated influenza vaccine. A single record per CDR3 protein comes from TCRdb applying MiXCR to the RT-PCR reads. Found here are roughly 700,000 distinct CDR3 sequences, roughly 14% of them singletons; the top ten hold around 7%. This clonotype came up a few times. This TCR was recovered from a man aged 45-65 years who received an inactivated influenza vaccine. The sequencing used PBMCs from blood, collected around 15 days before vaccination.

CDR3 DNA sequence: TGTGCCAGCACCCCGGTCGAGGGCACTGAAGCTTTCTTT. Translating gives CASTPVEGTEAFF. This chain links TRBV6-6 with TRBJ1-1; no firm D call. The V and J ends lost 7 bases and 4 bases respectively, with 13 bases between them. The CDR3 covers 13 residues. CDR1 MNHNY and CDR2 SVGAGI come from the germline V gene (reference sequence).